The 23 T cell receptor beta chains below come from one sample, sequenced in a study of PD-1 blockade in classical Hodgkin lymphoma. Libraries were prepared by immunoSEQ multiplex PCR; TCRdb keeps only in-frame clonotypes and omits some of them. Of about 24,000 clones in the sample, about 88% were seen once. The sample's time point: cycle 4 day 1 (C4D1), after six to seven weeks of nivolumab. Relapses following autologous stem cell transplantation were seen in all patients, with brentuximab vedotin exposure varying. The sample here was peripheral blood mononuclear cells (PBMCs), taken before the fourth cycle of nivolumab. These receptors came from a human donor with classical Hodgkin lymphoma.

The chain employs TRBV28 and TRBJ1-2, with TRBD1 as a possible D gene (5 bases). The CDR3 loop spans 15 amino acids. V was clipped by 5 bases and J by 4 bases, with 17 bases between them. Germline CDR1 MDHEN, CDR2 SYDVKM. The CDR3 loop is CASSPDSTGSYGYTF. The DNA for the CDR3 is TGTGCCAGCAGTCCGGATTCCACAGGTTCCTATGGCTACACCTTC.

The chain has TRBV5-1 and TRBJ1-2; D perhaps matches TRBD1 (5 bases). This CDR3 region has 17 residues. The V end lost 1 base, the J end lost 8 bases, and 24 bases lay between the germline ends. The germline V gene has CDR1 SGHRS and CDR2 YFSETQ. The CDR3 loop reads CASSLRAVKSGTAGYTF. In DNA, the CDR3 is TGCGCCAGCAGCTTGCGAGCTGTTAAAAGCGGGACGGCGGGCTACACCTTC.

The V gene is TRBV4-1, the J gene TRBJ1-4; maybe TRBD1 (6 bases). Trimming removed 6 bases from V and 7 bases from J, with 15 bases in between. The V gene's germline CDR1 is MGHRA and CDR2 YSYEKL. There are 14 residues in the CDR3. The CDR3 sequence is CASRPTGIREKLFF. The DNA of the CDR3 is TGCGCCAGCAGGCCCACAGGGATCCGTGAAAAACTGTTTTTT.

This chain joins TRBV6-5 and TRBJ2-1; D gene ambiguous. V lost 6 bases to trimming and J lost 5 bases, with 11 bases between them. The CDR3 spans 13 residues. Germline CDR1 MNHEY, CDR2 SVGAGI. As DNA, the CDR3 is TGTGCCAGCAGCCTGGACGTCGACAATGAGCAGTTCTTC. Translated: CASSLDVDNEQFF.

CDR3 loop: CASSSRGTSGPSYEQYF. The DNA for the CDR3 is TGTGCCAGCAGCTCCCGTGGTACTAGCGGGCCGTCCTACGAGCAGTACTTC. The rearrangement joins TRBV9 to TRBJ2-7; 9 bases agree with TRBD2. The V and J ends lost 4 bases and 1 base, in that order; junction bases with no gene match: 12. Germline V lookup: CDR1 SGDLS, CDR2 YYNGEE. The CDR3 length is 17 residues.

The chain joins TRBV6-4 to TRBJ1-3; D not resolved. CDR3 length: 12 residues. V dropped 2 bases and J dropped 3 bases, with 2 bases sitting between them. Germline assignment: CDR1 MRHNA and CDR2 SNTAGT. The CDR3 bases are TGTGCCAGCAGTGACGGTGGAAACACCATATATTTT. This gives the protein CASSDGGNTIYF.

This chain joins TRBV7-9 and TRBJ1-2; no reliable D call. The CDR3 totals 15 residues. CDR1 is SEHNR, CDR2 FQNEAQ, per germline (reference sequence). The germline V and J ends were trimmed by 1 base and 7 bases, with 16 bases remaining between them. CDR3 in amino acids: CASSLGTGELSGYTF. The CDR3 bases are TGTGCCAGCAGCTTAGGTACCGGGGAGTTGAGTGGCTACACCTTC.

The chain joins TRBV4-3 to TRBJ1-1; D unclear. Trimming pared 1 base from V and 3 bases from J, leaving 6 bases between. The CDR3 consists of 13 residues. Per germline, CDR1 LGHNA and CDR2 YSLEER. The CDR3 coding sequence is TGCGCCAGCAGCCAAGGCGGACACACTGAAGCTTTCTTT. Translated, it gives CASSQGGHTEAFF.

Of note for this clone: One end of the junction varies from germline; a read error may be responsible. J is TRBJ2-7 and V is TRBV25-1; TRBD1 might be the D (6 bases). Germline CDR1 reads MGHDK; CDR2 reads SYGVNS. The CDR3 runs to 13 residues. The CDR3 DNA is TGTGCCAGCAAAAAGGGACACTCGTTCGAGCAGTGCTTC. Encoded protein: CASKKGHSFEQCF.

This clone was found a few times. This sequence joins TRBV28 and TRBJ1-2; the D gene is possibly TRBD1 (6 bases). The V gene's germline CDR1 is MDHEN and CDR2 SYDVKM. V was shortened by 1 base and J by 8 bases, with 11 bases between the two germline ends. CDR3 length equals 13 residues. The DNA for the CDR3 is TGTGCCAGCAGTTTATACAGGGATCAGGGCTACACCTTC. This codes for CASSLYRDQGYTF.

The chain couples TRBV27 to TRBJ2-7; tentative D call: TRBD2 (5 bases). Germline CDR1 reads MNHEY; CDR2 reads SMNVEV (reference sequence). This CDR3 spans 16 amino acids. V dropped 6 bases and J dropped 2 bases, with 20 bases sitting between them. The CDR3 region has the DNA TGTGCCAGCAGCCGTATAGCAATCGGAGGTGCCTACGAGCAGTACTTC. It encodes CASSRIAIGGAYEQYF.

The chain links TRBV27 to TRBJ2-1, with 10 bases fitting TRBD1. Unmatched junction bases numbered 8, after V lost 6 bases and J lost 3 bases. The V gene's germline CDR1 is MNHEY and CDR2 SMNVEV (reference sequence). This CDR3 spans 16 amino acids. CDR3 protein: CASSGQGEGIYNEQFF. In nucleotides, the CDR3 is TGTGCCAGCAGCGGACAGGGGGAAGGAATCTACAATGAGCAGTTCTTC.

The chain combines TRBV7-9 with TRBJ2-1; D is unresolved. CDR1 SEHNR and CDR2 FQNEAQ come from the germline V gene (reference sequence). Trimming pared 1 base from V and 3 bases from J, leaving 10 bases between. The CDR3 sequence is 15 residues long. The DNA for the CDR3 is TGTGCCAGCAGCTTAGAATTCGGCGTCTACAATGAGCAGTTCTTC. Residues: CASSLEFGVYNEQFF.

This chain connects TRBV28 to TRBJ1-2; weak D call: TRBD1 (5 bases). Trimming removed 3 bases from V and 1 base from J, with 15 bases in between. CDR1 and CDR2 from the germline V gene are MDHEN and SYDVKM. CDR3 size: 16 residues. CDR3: CASSFLLWGSNYGYTF. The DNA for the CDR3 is TGTGCCAGCAGTTTCCTCCTTTGGGGCAGTAACTATGGCTACACCTTC.

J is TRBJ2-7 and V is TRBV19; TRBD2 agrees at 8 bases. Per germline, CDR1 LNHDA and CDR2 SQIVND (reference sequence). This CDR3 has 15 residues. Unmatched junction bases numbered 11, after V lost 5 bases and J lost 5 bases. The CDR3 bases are TGTGCCAGTAGTTATAGCAGCGGGAGATTCCACGAGCAGTACTTC. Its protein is CASSYSSGRFHEQYF.

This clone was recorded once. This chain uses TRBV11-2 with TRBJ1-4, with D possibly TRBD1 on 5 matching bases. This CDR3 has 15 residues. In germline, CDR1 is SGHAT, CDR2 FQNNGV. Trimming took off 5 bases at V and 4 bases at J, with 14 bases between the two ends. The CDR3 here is CASSPGTVGNEKLFF. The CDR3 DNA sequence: TGTGCCAGCAGCCCCGGGACCGTCGGTAATGAAAAACTGTTTTTT.

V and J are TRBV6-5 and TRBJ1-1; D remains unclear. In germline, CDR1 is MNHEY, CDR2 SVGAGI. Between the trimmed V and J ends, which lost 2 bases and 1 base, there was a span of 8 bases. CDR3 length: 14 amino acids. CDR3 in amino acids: CASSYGFPNTEAFF. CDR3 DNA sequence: TGTGCCAGCAGTTACGGGTTTCCGAACACTGAAGCTTTCTTT.

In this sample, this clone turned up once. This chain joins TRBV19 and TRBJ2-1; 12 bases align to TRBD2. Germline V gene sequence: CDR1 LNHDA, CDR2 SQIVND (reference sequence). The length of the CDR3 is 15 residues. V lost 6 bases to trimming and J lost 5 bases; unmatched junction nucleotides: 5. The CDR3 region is CASSLLAGGNNEQFF. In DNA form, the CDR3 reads TGTGCCAGTAGCCTACTAGCGGGGGGAAACAATGAGCAGTTCTTC.

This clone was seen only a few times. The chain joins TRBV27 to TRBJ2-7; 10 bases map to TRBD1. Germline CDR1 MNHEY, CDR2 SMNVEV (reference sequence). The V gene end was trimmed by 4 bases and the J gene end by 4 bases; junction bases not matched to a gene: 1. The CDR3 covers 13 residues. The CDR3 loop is CASSWDRGYEQYF. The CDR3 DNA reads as TGTGCCAGCAGTTGGGACAGGGGATACGAGCAGTACTTC.

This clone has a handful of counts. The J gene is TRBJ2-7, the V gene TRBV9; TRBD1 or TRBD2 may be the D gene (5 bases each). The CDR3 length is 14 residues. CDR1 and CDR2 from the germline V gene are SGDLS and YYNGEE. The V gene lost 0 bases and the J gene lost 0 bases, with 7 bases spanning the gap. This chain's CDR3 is CASSVGGSSYEQYF. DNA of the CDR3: TGTGCCAGCAGCGTAGGGGGGAGCTCCTACGAGCAGTACTTC.

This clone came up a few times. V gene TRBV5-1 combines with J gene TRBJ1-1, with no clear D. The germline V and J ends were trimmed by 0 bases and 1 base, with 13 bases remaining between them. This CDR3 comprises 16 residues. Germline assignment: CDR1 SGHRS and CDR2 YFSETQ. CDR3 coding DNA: TGCGCCAGCAGCTTGGTCGGATTGAGTACGAACACTGAAGCTTTCTTT. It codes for CASSLVGLSTNTEAFF.

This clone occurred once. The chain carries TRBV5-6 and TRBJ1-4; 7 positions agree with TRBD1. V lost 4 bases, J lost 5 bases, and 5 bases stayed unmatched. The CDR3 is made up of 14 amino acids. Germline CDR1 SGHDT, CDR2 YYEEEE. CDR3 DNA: TGTGCCAGCAGCGCCACAGGGGTAAATGAAAAACTGTTTTTT. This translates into CASSATGVNEKLFF.

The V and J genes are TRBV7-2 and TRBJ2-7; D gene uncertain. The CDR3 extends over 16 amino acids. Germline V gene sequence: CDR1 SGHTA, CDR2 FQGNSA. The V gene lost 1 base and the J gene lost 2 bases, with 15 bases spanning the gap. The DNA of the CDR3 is TGTGCCAGCAGCTTAGATTTGGGAAAAGGGACCTACGAGCAGTACTTC. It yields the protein CASSLDLGKGTYEQYF.